The clone carrying this TCR beta chain was counted only a few times. Its antigen is unidentified. This record belongs to a study of T cell repertoires in cytomegalovirus infection. Study in general: In the study, CMV epitopes included recently identified HLA-C-restricted and well-studied HLA-B-restricted ones. Matching HLA type, along with CMV infection, was indicated by public TCR beta signatures. Study results and caveats: The study identified carriers of CMV plus the relevant HLA from cumulative public TCR beta family frequency. CMV-specific TCR beta clonotypes restricted by HLA-C were the ones dominating the ex vivo response.

TCRdb used MiXCR to reprocess the reads, holding one entry per CDR3 protein. Among roughly 860,000 distinct CDR3 sequences, 30% to 35% were seen once, and the ten largest hold 9.5% to 15%. The V gene lost 8 bases and the J gene lost 0 bases, with 11 bases spanning the gap. Looked up from germline, CDR1 is SNHLY and CDR2 is FYNNEI. There are 15 residues in the CDR3. The rearrangement uses TRBV2 and TRBJ1-6; a possible D gene is TRBD1 (6 bases). Sequenced material: cultured CD8+ T cells from PBMCs, taken from culture after CMV antigen stimulation. The receptor comes from a human donor in good health (CMV status not recorded). Some clones in this sample may be carry-over from other donors' samples. The CDR3 loop is CASRTDSSYNSPLHF. CDR3 nucleotides: TGTGCCAGCCGGACAGACAGCTCCTATAATTCACCCCTCCACTTT.